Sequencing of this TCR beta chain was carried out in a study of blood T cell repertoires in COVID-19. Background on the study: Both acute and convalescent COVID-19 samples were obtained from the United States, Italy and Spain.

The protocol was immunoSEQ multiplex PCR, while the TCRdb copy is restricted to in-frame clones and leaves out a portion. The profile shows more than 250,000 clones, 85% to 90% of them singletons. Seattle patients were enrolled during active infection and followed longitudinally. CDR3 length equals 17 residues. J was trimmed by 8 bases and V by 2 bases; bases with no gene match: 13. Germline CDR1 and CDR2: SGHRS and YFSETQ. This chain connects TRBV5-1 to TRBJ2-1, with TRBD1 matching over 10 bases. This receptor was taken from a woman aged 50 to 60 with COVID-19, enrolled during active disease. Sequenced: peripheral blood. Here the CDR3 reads CASSFRPGQGILDEQFF. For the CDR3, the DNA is TGCGCCAGCAGCTTCCGACCGGGACAGGGGATTTTGGATGAGCAGTTCTTC.